The clone carrying this TCR beta chain has a count of ten or more. What it recognizes is unknown. This specimen belongs to a study of blood T cells in healthy people across ages. Study-level points and caveats: Unsorted PBMCs blocked a conclusive comparison of naive and antigen-experienced cells.

No fewer than 6 million PBMCs went into each sample. Trimming took off 1 base at V and 1 base at J, with 20 bases between the two ends. CDR3 length equals 18 residues. Germline V lookup: CDR1 DFQATT, CDR2 SNEGSKA (reference sequence). PCR was performed a second time for about 7 to 12 cycles using a sample-barcoded 5' primer and a J-beta primer mix. TCRdb re-derived calls from the 5' RACE reads in MiXCR, one entry per CDR3 protein. This table has 1.4 million to 1.5 million distinct CDR3 sequences, around 39% appearing once. The chain recombines TRBV20-1 with TRBJ2-1; TRBD2 might be the D (6 bases). Material: blood. This clonotype was sampled from a woman under 30 in good health. The CDR3 DNA is TGCAGTGCTAGAGTAAAAAGGGTTCGGGAGTTATCCTACAATGAGCAGTTCTTC. Its translation: CSARVKRVRELSYNEQFF.